This T cell receptor beta chain was captured by sequencing in a study of blood T cell repertoires in COVID-19. About the study: The United States, Italy and Spain provided the acute and convalescent COVID-19 samples. T cells, B-cell-depleted T cells, or PBMCs supplied cDNA or gDNA.

Unmatched junction bases numbered 8, after V lost 0 bases and J lost 5 bases. CDR3 length: 16 amino acids. The germline gives CDR1 SQVTM, CDR2 ANQGSEA. Per the study methods: From reference gene primer amplification, estimates of nucleated cell counts were derived. Generated by immunoSEQ multiplex PCR, the TCRdb table keeps only in-frame clones and is missing some. V and J calls and clone size are those listed in that table; D and trimming were worked out from the DNA. The sample records 95,000 to 100,000 clones, about four fifths being singletons. Sequencing was carried out using peripheral blood. This chain links TRBV29-1 with TRBJ2-1; TRBD2 matches 9 bases. The source is a woman of 80 years or more with active or convalescent COVID-19. CDR3: CSVEETPAGGNNEQFF. For the CDR3, the DNA is TGCAGCGTTGAAGAGACCCCTGCGGGAGGGAACAATGAGCAGTTCTTC.